The 14 T cell receptor beta chains listed next were all sequenced from one sample in a study of beta chain features in type 1 diabetes. All of the isolated RNA was reverse transcribed, so expressed TCRB transcripts were sequenced. Sequenced by immunoSEQ multiplex PCR; TCRdb stores in-frame clones only, minus some. The sample lists roughly 370,000 clones, about 15% occurring once. The specimen was naive CD4+ T cells from blood. These TCRs come from a man aged 25-40 years in good health.

In its sample, this clone was seen many times. This chain joins TRBV18 and TRBJ2-7, with 8 bases matching TRBD1. V was clipped by 3 bases and J by 0 bases; unmatched bases: 4. CDR1 KGHSH and CDR2 LQKENI come from the germline V gene. The CDR3 extends over 15 amino acids. CDR3 coding DNA: TGTGCCAGCTCACCCGACAGGGGACGCTCCTACGAGCAGTACGTC. Translated, it gives CASSPDRGRSYEQYV.

V usage is TRBV7-2 and J usage is TRBJ1-2; D not resolved. With 0 bases removed from V and 4 bases from J, the gap between germline ends came to 12 bases. This CDR3 contains 15 residues. Germline CDR1 SGHTA, CDR2 FQGNSA. The CDR3 bases are TGTGCCAGCAGCTTAGCTGCCGGGAAGGCCTATGGCTACACCTTC. Translation: CASSLAAGKAYGYTF.

The chain joins TRBV6-1 to TRBJ2-3; D is unresolved. CDR3 size: 13 residues. CDR1 and CDR2 (germline): MNHNS, SASEGT. Trimming took off 7 bases at V and 0 bases at J, with 8 bases between the two ends. In DNA, the CDR3 is TGTGCCAGCACCCTGACTAGCACAGATACGCAGTATTTT. Translating it yields CASTLTSTDTQYF.

This clone was counted a few times. The rearrangement links TRBV9 to TRBJ2-4, with TRBD1 matching over 8 bases. V shed 4 bases and J 0 bases; nucleotides not matched to a gene: 12. The CDR3 consists of 18 residues. Per germline, CDR1 SGDLS and CDR2 YYNGEE. The CDR3 is CASSPSRQGSVAKNIQYF. The CDR3 bases are TGTGCCAGCAGCCCCTCCCGACAGGGGAGTGTAGCCAAAAACATTCAGTACTTC.

This clone showed up just once. This chain uses TRBV9 with TRBJ1-4; the match to TRBD1 covers 8 bases. Germline lookup yields CDR1 SGDLS and CDR2 YYNGEE. This CDR3 contains 15 residues. Trimming removed 0 bases from V and 4 bases from J; junction bases left unmatched: 2. This CDR3 is CASSVGTGHNEKLFF. For the CDR3, the DNA is TGTGCCAGCAGCGTAGGGACAGGGCATAATGAAAAACTGTTTTTT.

The chain joins TRBV4-3 to TRBJ2-1, with D possibly being TRBD1 (6 bases). Trimming took 2 bases from V and 3 from J, leaving 11 bases between them. CDR1 LGHNA and CDR2 YSLEER come from the germline V gene. The CDR3 has 15 amino acids. The CDR3 region is CASSQLQGLYNEQFF. The DNA for the CDR3 is TGCGCCAGCAGCCAACTACAGGGCCTCTACAATGAGCAGTTCTTC.

This sequence joins TRBV29-1 and TRBJ2-7, with 8 bases identical to TRBD1. The V segment lost 4 bases and the J segment 3 bases; nucleotides outside the gene matches: 5. The CDR3 is 13 residues long. Germline CDR1 is SQVTM and CDR2 is ANQGSEA. The CDR3 DNA reads as TGCAGCGTTGTTATCGACAGGGGCTACGAGCAGTACTTC. This codes for CSVVIDRGYEQYF.

This clone has more than one count but fewer than ten. The chain combines TRBV6-5 with TRBJ2-5; D tentatively fits TRBD1 or TRBD2 (6 bases each). This CDR3 is 14 amino acids long. Trimming removed 3 bases at V and 4 bases at J, with 12 bases between. Germline V gives CDR1 MNHEY, CDR2 SVGAGI. CDR3 loop: CASSYSGARETQYF. In nucleotides, the CDR3 is TGTGCCAGCAGTTATTCGGGGGCACGAGAGACCCAGTACTTC.

As to this clone: Different DNA sequences within this sample yield the same CDR3. The chain combines TRBV9 with TRBJ2-5; D not certain. The germline V gene has CDR1 SGDLS and CDR2 YYNGEE. V lost 0 bases, J lost 4 bases, and 7 bases lay in between. This CDR3 is 13 amino acids long. The chain's CDR3 is CASSVGGGETQYF. DNA of the CDR3: TGTGCCAGCAGCGTAGGAGGCGGAGAGACCCAGTACTTC.

As for this clone: The same CDR3 can be traced to other DNA sequences in this sample. This sequence joins TRBV20-1 and TRBJ2-5; D uncertain. From germline, CDR1 is DFQATT and CDR2 SNEGSKA (reference sequence). The CDR3 runs to 10 residues. Trimming took 3 bases from V and 3 from J, leaving 2 bases between them. CDR3 in DNA: TGCAGTGCTAGTGAAGAGACCCAGTACTTC. This sequence encodes CSASEETQYF.

The sample holds a few counts of this clone. The chain joins TRBV27 to TRBJ2-1; possibly TRBD1 or TRBD2 for D (5 bases each). The germline CDR1 and CDR2 sequences are MNHEY and SMNVEV (reference sequence). This CDR3 region has 13 residues. The V end lost 5 bases, the J end lost 8 bases, and 13 bases lay between the germline ends. The CDR3 nucleotides are TGTGCCAGCAGTCCCCTTGTGGGACATGAGCAGTTCTTC. Translating gives CASSPLVGHEQFF.

This clone has a handful of counts. Other DNA sequences in this specimen translate into the identical CDR3. This chain joins TRBV6-5 and TRBJ2-3; 8 bases are shared with TRBD2. Germline CDR1 and CDR2: MNHEY and SVGAGI. This CDR3 comprises 14 residues. Trimming took 6 bases from V and 1 from J; bases not matched to a gene: 3. The CDR3 spells CASRLLAGTDTQYF. The CDR3 DNA reads TGTGCCAGCAGGTTACTAGCGGGCACAGATACGCAGTATTTT.

The rearrangement uses TRBV18 and TRBJ2-1; tentative D call: TRBD2 (6 bases). With 1 base removed from V and 9 bases from J, the gap between germline ends came to 10 bases. The CDR3 runs 13 residues. The germline V gene has CDR1 KGHSH and CDR2 LQKENI. The CDR3 nucleotides read TGTGCCAGCTCACCACGGCAGGGAGGTGAGCAGTTCTTC. The encoded protein is CASSPRQGGEQFF.

The chain links TRBV9 to TRBJ2-1, with D perhaps matching TRBD1 or TRBD2 (6 bases each). The ends were cut back, 0 bases at V and 8 bases at J, with 12 bases in the middle. Germline V gives CDR1 SGDLS, CDR2 YYNGEE. This CDR3 is built from 14 residues. The CDR3 region is CASSVARRGDEQFF. CDR3 coding DNA: TGTGCCAGCAGCGTAGCTAGGAGGGGGGATGAGCAGTTCTTC.